Below are 27 T cell receptor beta chains sequenced from a single sample in a study of shared clonotypes between healthy human individuals. TCRdb keeps only in-frame clones here, not all; method: immunoSEQ multiplex PCR. The sample holds 1.5 million to 2.5 million clones, just under 95% seen once. CD45RO-negative, CCR7-positively selected cells formed the naive CD8 fraction, excluding terminally differentiated effector memory CD45RA+ cells. Sequenced input: naive CD8+ T cells sorted from blood. These receptors were obtained from a man younger than 35 in good health.

V usage is TRBV7-9 and J usage is TRBJ2-7; no reliable D call. The V end lost 1 base, the J end lost 4 bases, and 11 bases lay between the germline ends. This CDR3 region has 14 residues. Germline V gene lookup returns CDR1 SEHNR and CDR2 FQNEAQ (reference sequence). CDR3 residues: CASSLGGPIYEQYF. The DNA for the CDR3 is TGTGCCAGCAGCTTAGGGGGTCCTATATACGAGCAGTACTTC.

Note on this clone: This specimen includes other DNA sequences encoding the same CDR3. This chain uses TRBV5-1 with TRBJ2-3; possible D gene TRBD2, 5 bases. Germline loops: CDR1 SGHRS, CDR2 YFSETQ. Trimming removed 1 base at V and 4 bases at J, with 10 bases between. The length of the CDR3 is 14 residues. Here the CDR3 reads CASSLRLAADTQYF. The CDR3 DNA is TGCGCCAGCAGCTTGAGGCTAGCCGCAGATACGCAGTATTTT.

The chain joins TRBV27 to TRBJ1-4; 7 nucleotides agree with TRBD1. V lost 8 bases to trimming and J lost 0 bases; unmatched junction nucleotides: 12. The CDR3 length is 17 residues. Per the germline V gene, CDR1 is MNHEY and CDR2 is SMNVEV (reference sequence). Here the CDR3 reads CASSPGTDSATNEKLFF. The DNA of the CDR3 is TGTGCCAGCTCCCCTGGGACAGACTCCGCAACTAATGAAAAACTGTTTTTT.

This chain joins TRBV28 and TRBJ2-1; TRBD1 matches at 9 bases. The germline gives CDR1 MDHEN, CDR2 SYDVKM. CDR3 length: 13 amino acids. V lost 6 bases and J lost 7; bases outside the gene matches: 4. The CDR3 sequence is CASRGQGGNEQFF. Here the CDR3 DNA reads TGTGCCAGCAGGGGACAGGGAGGGAATGAGCAGTTCTTC.

The V gene is TRBV7-9, the J gene TRBJ2-1; D might be TRBD1 or TRBD2, each matching 5 bases. The V end was cut by 3 bases, the J end by 2 bases, with 23 bases between. The CDR3 is 19 amino acids. Germline V gene data show CDR1 as SEHNR and CDR2 as FQNEAQ (reference sequence). CDR3 in amino acids: CASSLWDRRVKDPYNEQFF. The CDR3 DNA sequence: TGTGCCAGCAGCTTGTGGGACCGACGGGTGAAAGACCCCTACAATGAGCAGTTCTTC.

Here the CDR3 reads CASSQAGVLAQYF. In DNA form, the CDR3 reads TGTGCCAGCAGTCAAGCGGGGGTATTGGCCCAGTACTTC. V and J are TRBV7-9 and TRBJ2-5, with TRBD2 matching 8 bases. After removal of 6 bases from V and 9 bases from J, the junction contained 9 bases not matched to a gene. CDR1 is SEHNR, CDR2 FQNEAQ, per germline (reference sequence). The CDR3 loop spans 13 amino acids.

The CDR3 nucleotides read TGTGCCAGCTCACCTGTCGACAGGCCCTACACAGATACGCAGTATTTT. It specifies CASSPVDRPYTDTQYF. The V gene is TRBV18, the J gene TRBJ2-3; D possibly corresponds to TRBD1 (6 bases). This CDR3 is 16 amino acids long. CDR1 is KGHSH, CDR2 LQKENI, per germline. Trimming cost V 3 bases and J 2 bases, with 15 bases left between them.

The rearrangement links TRBV7-6 to TRBJ1-2; D is undetermined. With 1 base removed from V and 8 bases from J, the gap between germline ends came to 17 bases. Germline V CDR1 and CDR2: SGHVS, FNYEAQ. The CDR3 consists of 15 residues. CDR3 DNA: TGTGCCAGCAGCTTAGTTGCCAGCGATCTGGGGGGCTACACCTTC. Its translation is CASSLVASDLGGYTF.

The gene calls are TRBV5-4 and TRBJ1-6; TRBD1 might be the D (5 bases). This CDR3 is built from 15 residues. Trimming cost V 1 base and J 7 bases, with 12 bases left between them. Germline-derived CDR1 and CDR2 are SGHNT and YYREEE (reference sequence). The chain's CDR3 is CASSLRGPMNSPLHF. The CDR3 DNA is TGTGCCAGCAGCTTGAGGGGACCTATGAATTCACCCCTCCACTTT.

The J gene is TRBJ2-5, the V gene TRBV9; 8 nucleotides match TRBD2. The J segment lost 5 bases and the V segment lost 3 bases, leaving 9 bases of the junction unmatched. This CDR3 spans 15 amino acids. Germline V gene data show CDR1 as SGDLS and CDR2 as YYNGEE. The CDR3 protein is CASSAVGLAGETQYF. The DNA of the CDR3 is TGTGCCAGCAGCGCGGTCGGACTAGCTGGGGAGACCCAGTACTTC.

The rearrangement links TRBV4-1 to TRBJ2-7; TRBD2 matches at 11 bases. The germline gives CDR1 MGHRA, CDR2 YSYEKL. V was pared by 1 base and J by 5 bases, with 10 bases of the junction left unmatched. CDR3 size: 17 residues. The CDR3, as DNA: TGCGCCAGCAGCCAAGCTTTAAAGGGACTAGCGGTCCACGAGCAGTACTTC. Amino acids: CASSQALKGLAVHEQYF.

V usage is TRBV2 and J usage is TRBJ1-1; D perhaps matches TRBD1 (5 bases). The CDR3 runs 13 residues. The V end was cut by 6 bases, the J end by 1 base, with 9 bases between. Looked up from germline, CDR1 is SNHLY and CDR2 is FYNNEI. The CDR3 nucleotides read TGTGCCAGCAGCTATGACAGGAACACTGAAGCTTTCTTT. Its protein product is CASSYDRNTEAFF.

The chain links TRBV28 to TRBJ1-1; perhaps TRBD1 as D (5 bases). The CDR3 loop spans 13 amino acids. V lost 4 bases, J lost 6 bases, and 12 bases lay in between. Germline-derived CDR1 and CDR2 are MDHEN and SYDVKM. CDR3 nucleotide sequence: TGTGCCAGCAGTTGGGGGGTATCAGCTGAAGCTTTCTTT. This sequence encodes CASSWGVSAEAFF.

This rearrangement joins TRBV11-2 to TRBJ2-5, with D tentatively TRBD2 (5 bases). The length of the CDR3 is 18 residues. V was cut by 0 bases and J by 3 bases, with 20 bases left in between. Germline V CDR1 and CDR2: SGHAT, FQNNGV. The CDR3 is CASSLDHGWEMVEETQYF. The CDR3 DNA sequence: TGTGCCAGCAGCTTAGATCATGGGTGGGAGATGGTGGAAGAGACCCAGTACTTC.

V and J are TRBV19 and TRBJ1-1; no definite D call. V was trimmed by 11 bases and J by 3 bases, leaving 7 bases between them. Germline V gives CDR1 LNHDA, CDR2 SQIVND (reference sequence). The CDR3 extends over 10 amino acids. CDR3 protein: CALRYTEAFF. The CDR3 bases are TGTGCCCTTCGATACACTGAAGCTTTCTTT.

Points on this clone: Other nucleotide sequences in the sample specify the same CDR3. V gene TRBV7-9 combines with J gene TRBJ2-7, with D possibly matching TRBD2 (5 bases). The CDR3 runs to 12 residues. V dropped 3 bases and J dropped 4 bases, with 7 bases sitting between them. The germline CDR1 and CDR2 sequences are SEHNR and FQNEAQ (reference sequence). CDR3 coding DNA: TGTGCCAGCAGCTTCTCGGGGTACGAGCAGTACTTC. Amino acids: CASSFSGYEQYF.

The chain couples TRBV19 to TRBJ2-7; D may be TRBD2 (6 bases). This CDR3 has 14 amino acids. CDR1 and CDR2 from the germline V gene are LNHDA and SQIVND (reference sequence). With 5 bases removed from V and 2 bases from J, the gap between germline ends came to 13 bases. Here the CDR3 DNA reads TGTGCCAGTAGTTCCCAGGGAGGAGCCTACGAGCAGTACTTC. Its protein product is CASSSQGGAYEQYF. Combining the CDR3 with reference TRBV19 and TRBJ2-7 gives the whole variable domain DGGITQSPKYLFRKEGQNVTLSCEQNLNHDAMYWYRQDPGQGLRLIYYSQIVNDFQKGDIAEGYSVSREKKESFPLTVTSAQKNPTAFYLCASSSQGGAYEQYFGPGTRLTVT.

V is TRBV5-4 and J is TRBJ2-7, with 9 positions matching TRBD2. This CDR3 spans 14 amino acids. V was clipped by 0 bases and J by 5 bases; unmatched bases: 3. Per the germline V gene, CDR1 is SGHNT and CDR2 is YYREEE (reference sequence). The CDR3 loop reads CASSLVSGSDEQYF. CDR3 DNA sequence: TGTGCCAGCAGCTTGGTTAGCGGGAGCGACGAGCAGTACTTC. The entire variable domain, with the rest obtained from reference TRBV5-4 and TRBJ2-7, is as follows: ETGVTQSPTHLIKTRGQQVTLRCSSQSGHNTVSWYQQALGQGPQFIFQYYREEENGRGNFPPRFSGLQFPNYSSELNVNALELDDSALYLCASSLVSGSDEQYFGPGTRLTVT.

Here the CDR3 DNA reads TGTGCCAGTAGTGATAGGAAGAGCACCTACGAGCAGTACTTC. It specifies CASSDRKSTYEQYF. V is TRBV19 and J is TRBJ2-7; D not resolved. Per germline, CDR1 LNHDA and CDR2 SQIVND (reference sequence). The CDR3 is 14 amino acids. Trimming took off 5 bases at V and 2 bases at J, with 13 bases between the two ends.

The chain is built from TRBV12-1 and TRBJ2-1; the D call TRBD2 from the table was never checked on the DNA. TRBV12-1 is given as a pseudogene. The CDR3 runs to 14 residues. The CDR3 DNA follows: TGTGCCAGCAGCTTTTGGCCAGCTAGCAATGAGCAGTTCTTC. It encodes CASSFWPASNEQFF.

This clone was seen only once. This chain uses TRBV27 with TRBJ2-3; D is possibly TRBD2 (5 bases). The CDR3 extends over 15 amino acids. Trimming left V 2 bases short and J 4 bases short, with 13 bases between. Germline V gene data show CDR1 as MNHEY and CDR2 as SMNVEV (reference sequence). CDR3 residues: CASSLRSLEADTQYF. DNA for the CDR3: TGTGCCAGCAGTTTACGGAGTCTGGAGGCAGATACGCAGTATTTT.

The chain combines TRBV7-9 with TRBJ2-1, with D maybe TRBD2 (5 bases). Per germline, CDR1 SEHNR and CDR2 FQNEAQ (reference sequence). This CDR3 is built from 11 residues. The V end lost 5 bases, the J end lost 10 bases, and 9 bases lay between the germline ends. The CDR3: CASSVGAEQFF. CDR3 DNA: TGTGCCAGCAGCGTGGGAGCGGAGCAGTTCTTC. Full variable domain (missing parts from reference TRBV7-9 and TRBJ2-1): DTGVSQNPRHKITKRGQNVTFRCDPISEHNRLYWYRQTLGQGPEFLTYFQNEAQLEKSRLLSDRFSAERPKGSFSTLEIQRTEQGDSAMYLCASSVGAEQFFGPGTRLTVL.

The V call is TRBV28, the J call TRBJ1-4; D is uncertain. Germline-derived CDR1 and CDR2 are MDHEN and SYDVKM. The CDR3 is 13 amino acids. V was cut by 3 bases and J by 6 bases, with 8 bases left in between. The CDR3 spells CASSFMTDEKLFF. CDR3 nucleotides: TGTGCCAGCAGTTTTATGACGGATGAAAAACTGTTTTTT.

The chain uses TRBV29-1 and TRBJ1-1; possibly TRBD1 for D (5 bases). This CDR3 has 11 residues. Trimming cost V 7 bases and J 8 bases, with 14 bases left between them. From germline, CDR1 is SQVTM and CDR2 ANQGSEA. This chain's CDR3 is CSARGGEEAFF. For the CDR3, the DNA is TGCAGCGCCCGAGGAGGGGAGGAAGCTTTCTTT.

The rearrangement links TRBV11-2 to TRBJ2-3, with TRBD1 matching over 8 bases. The V segment lost 3 bases and the J segment 6 bases; nucleotides outside the gene matches: 5. Germline values: CDR1 SGHAT, CDR2 FQNNGV. CDR3 size: 14 residues. The CDR3 is CASSFRQGWDTQYF. CDR3 sequence (DNA): TGTGCCAGCAGCTTTCGACAGGGGTGGGATACGCAGTATTTT.

The rearrangement links TRBV6-6 to TRBJ2-2; 9 positions match TRBD1. The germline V gene encodes CDR1 MNHNY and CDR2 SVGAGI (reference sequence). Trimming took 8 bases from V and 1 from J; bases not matched to a gene: 8. The CDR3 spans 16 residues. CDR3 in DNA: TGTGCCAGCGAGGGACAGGGTCATCTGAACACCGGGGAGCTGTTTTTT. It encodes CASEGQGHLNTGELFF.

The chain carries TRBV5-1 and TRBJ2-1; no definite D call. V lost 3 bases, J lost 4 bases, and 8 bases lay in between. CDR3 size: 13 residues. Germline-derived CDR1 and CDR2 are SGHRS and YFSETQ. CDR3 sequence reads: CASSSISYNEQFF. DNA for the CDR3: TGCGCCAGCAGCTCGATTTCTTACAATGAGCAGTTCTTC.